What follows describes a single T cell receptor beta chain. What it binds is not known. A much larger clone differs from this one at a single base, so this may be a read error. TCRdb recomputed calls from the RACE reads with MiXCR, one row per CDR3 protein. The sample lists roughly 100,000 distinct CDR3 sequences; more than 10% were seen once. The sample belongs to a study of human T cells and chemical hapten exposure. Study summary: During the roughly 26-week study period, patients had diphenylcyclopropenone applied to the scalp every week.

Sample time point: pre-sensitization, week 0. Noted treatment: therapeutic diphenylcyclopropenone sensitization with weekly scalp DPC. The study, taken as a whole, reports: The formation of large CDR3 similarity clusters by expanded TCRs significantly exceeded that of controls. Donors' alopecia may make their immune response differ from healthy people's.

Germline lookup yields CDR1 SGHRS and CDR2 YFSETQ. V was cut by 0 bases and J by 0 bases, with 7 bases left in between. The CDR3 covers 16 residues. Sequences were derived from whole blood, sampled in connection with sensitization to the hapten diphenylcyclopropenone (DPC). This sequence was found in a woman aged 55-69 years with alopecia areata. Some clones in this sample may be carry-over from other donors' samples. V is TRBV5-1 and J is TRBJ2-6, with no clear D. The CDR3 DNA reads TGCGCCAGCAGCTTGGGTCCAGTCTCTGGGGCCAACGTCCTGACTTTC. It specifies CASSLGPVSGANVLTF.